This entry features one T cell receptor (beta chain) sequence. The table came from immunoSEQ multiplex PCR; TCRdb's copy has only in-frame clones and leaves some out. The sample shows 50,000 or so clones, roughly 80% of them seen only once. Germline CDR1 SEHNR, CDR2 FQNEAQ (reference sequence). Trimming removed 3 bases from V and 0 bases from J, with 3 bases in between. The CDR3 has 14 residues. The source of the sample is a study of control samples from healthy donors and cancer patients. The chain carries TRBV7-9 and TRBJ2-6; D remains ambiguous. The origin of this receptor is a man between 65 and 85 years old in good health. The material sequenced was blood. CDR3 nucleotides: TGTGCCAGCAGCTTCCCCTCTGGGGCCAACGTCCTGACTTTC. Encoded protein: CASSFPSGANVLTF.